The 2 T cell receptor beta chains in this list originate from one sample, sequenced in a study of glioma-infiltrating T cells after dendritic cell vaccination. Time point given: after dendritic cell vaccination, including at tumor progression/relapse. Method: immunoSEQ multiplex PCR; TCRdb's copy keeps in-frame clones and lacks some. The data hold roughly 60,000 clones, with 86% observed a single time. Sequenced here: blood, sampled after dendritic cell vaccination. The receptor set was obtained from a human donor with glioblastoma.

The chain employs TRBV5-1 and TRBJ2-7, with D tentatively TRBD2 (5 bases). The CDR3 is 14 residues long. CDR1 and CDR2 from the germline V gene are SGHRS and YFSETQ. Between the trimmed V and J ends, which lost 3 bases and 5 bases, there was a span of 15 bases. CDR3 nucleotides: TGCGCCAGCAGCTCCGGACTCCTCCCCCACGAGCAGTACTTC. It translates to CASSSGLLPHEQYF.

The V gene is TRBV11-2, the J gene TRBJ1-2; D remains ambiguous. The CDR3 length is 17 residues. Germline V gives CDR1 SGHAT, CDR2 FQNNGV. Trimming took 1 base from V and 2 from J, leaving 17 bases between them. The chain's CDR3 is CASSLAVRPRRNYGYTF. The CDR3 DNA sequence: TGTGCCAGCAGCTTAGCGGTACGGCCGCGGAGGAACTATGGCTACACCTTC.